This T cell receptor beta chain was retrieved from a study of CD8+CD57+ T cells in acquired aplastic anemia. CDR3 length equals 13 residues. Germline CDR1 reads LNHNV; CDR2 reads YYDKDF (reference sequence). Trimming stripped 6 bases from V and 2 bases from J, with 11 bases between. Investigators profiled TCR beta VDJ and CDR3 from genomic DNA template. TCRdb ran MiXCR on the reads and lists one entry per CDR3 protein. The table lists 200,000 to 250,000 distinct CDR3 sequences, about 37% of them singletons. The table lists this clonotype with many counts. The sequence came from a human donor in good health, serving as a control. The chain combines TRBV15 with TRBJ2-7; a weak D match, TRBD2 (5 bases). The sequencing input was sorted CD4+, CD8+, or CD8+CD57+ T cells (not recorded which) from PBMCs. As DNA, the CDR3 is TGTGCCACCAGTCTCGGGATAGCCTACGAGCAGTACTTC. It encodes CATSLGIAYEQYF.